The present T cell receptor beta chain was sequenced within a study of cytomegalovirus exposure and HLA in healthy donors. Turning to this clone: As yet, its antigen is unknown.

In the PCR, 60 Vbeta and 13 Jbeta primers were used. TCRdb's table, derived via immunoSEQ multiplex PCR, lists solely in-frame clones and lacks some. The table records 150,000 to 200,000 clones, approximately 80% of them present only once. Unrecorded immune exposure was likely among donors, who were nominally healthy when sampled. Germline V gene lookup returns CDR1 MNHEY and CDR2 SVGAGI. CDR3 size: 14 residues. The V gene lost 5 bases and the J gene lost 8 bases, with 18 bases spanning the gap. Findings of the study overall: Reports described diagnosis of cytomegalovirus status by the classifier as highly specific and sensitive.

This TCR was sampled from a woman between 50 and 59 years old in good health and CMV-seropositive. Sequences were obtained from PBMCs. The V call is TRBV6-5, the J call TRBJ1-2; D might be TRBD1 (5 bases). The CDR3, as DNA: TGTGCCAGCAGTCGACCCGGGGCGGAGGGAGGCTACACCTTC. It translates to CASSRPGAEGGYTF.